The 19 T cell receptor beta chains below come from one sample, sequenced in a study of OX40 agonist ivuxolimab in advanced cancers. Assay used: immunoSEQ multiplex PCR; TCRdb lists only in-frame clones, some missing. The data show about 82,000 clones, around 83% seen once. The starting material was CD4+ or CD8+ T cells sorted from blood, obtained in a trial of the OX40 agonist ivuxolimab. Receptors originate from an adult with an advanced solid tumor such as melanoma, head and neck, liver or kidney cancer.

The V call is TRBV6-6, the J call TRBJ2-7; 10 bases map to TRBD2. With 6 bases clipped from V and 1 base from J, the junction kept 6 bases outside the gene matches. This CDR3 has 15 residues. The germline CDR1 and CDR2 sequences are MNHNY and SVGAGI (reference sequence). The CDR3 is CASRGTSGESYEQYF. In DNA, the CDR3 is TGTGCCAGCAGGGGCACTAGCGGGGAATCCTACGAGCAGTACTTC.

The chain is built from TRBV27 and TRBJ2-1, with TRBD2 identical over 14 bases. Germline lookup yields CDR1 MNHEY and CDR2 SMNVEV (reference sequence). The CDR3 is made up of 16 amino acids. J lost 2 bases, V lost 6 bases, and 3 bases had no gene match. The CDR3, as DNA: TGTGCCAGCAGGGGACTAGCGGGAGTCCCCTACAATGAGCAGTTCTTC. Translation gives CASRGLAGVPYNEQFF.

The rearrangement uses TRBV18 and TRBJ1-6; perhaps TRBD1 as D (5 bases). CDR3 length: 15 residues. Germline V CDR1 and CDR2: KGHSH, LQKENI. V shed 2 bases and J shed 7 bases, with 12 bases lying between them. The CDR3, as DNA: TGTGCCAGCTCACCATCGTTGGACACAAATTCACCCCTCCACTTT. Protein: CASSPSLDTNSPLHF.

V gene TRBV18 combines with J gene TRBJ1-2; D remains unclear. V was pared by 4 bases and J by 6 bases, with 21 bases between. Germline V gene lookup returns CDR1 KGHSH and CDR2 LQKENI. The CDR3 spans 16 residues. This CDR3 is CASSLNLDPGSHGYTF. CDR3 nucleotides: TGTGCCAGCTCACTAAACCTGGACCCGGGTAGTCATGGCTACACCTTC.

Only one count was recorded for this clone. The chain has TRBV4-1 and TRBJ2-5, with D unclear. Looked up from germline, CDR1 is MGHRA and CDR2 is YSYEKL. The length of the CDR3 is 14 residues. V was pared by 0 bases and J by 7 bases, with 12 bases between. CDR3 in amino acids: CASSQDVGTGTQYF. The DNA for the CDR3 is TGCGCCAGCAGCCAAGATGTGGGAACGGGGACCCAGTACTTC.

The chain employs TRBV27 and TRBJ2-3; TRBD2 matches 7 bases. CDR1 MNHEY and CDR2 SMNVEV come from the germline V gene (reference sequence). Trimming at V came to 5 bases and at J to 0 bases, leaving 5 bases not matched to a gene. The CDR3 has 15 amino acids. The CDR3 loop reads CASSTTSLSTDTQYF. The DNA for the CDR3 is TGTGCCAGCAGTACGACTAGCCTTAGCACAGATACGCAGTATTTT.

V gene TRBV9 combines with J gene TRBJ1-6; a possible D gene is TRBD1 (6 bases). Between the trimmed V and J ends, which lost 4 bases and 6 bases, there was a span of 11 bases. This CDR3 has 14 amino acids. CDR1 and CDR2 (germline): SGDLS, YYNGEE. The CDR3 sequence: CASSIGQTNSPLHF. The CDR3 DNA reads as TGTGCCAGCAGCATCGGACAGACTAATTCACCCCTCCACTTT.

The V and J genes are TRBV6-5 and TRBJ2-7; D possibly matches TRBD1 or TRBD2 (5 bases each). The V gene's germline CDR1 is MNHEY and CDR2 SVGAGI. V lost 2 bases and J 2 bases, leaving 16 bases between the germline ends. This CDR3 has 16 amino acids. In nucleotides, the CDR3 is TGTGCCAGCAGTTACGGACGGAGGCAGGGTACCTACGAGCAGTACTTC. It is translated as CASSYGRRQGTYEQYF.

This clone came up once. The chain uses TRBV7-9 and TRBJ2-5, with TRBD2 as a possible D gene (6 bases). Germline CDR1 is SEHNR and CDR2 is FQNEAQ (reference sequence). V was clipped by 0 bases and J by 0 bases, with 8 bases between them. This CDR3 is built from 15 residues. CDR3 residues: CASSLAGGNQETQYF. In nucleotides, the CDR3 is TGTGCCAGCAGCTTAGCGGGCGGGAACCAAGAGACCCAGTACTTC.

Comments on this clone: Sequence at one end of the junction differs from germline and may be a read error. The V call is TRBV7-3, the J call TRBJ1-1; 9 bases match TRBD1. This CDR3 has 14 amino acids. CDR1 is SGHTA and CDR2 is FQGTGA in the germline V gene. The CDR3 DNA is TGTGCCAGCAGCGTAACAGGGGGCGCGGCTGAAGCTTTCTTT. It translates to CASSVTGGAAEAFF.

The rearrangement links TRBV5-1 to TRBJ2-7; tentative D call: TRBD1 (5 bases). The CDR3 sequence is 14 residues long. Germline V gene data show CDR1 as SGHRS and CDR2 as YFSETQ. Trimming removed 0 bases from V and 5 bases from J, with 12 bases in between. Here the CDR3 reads CASSLGGRDNEQYF. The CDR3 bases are TGCGCCAGCAGCTTGGGAGGCAGGGATAACGAGCAGTACTTC. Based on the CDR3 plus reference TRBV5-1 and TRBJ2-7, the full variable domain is KAGVTQTPRYLIKTRGQQVTLSCSPISGHRSVSWYQQTPGQGLQFLFEYFSETQRNKGNFPGRFSGRQFSNSRSEMNVSTLELGDSALYLCASSLGGRDNEQYFGPGTRLTVT.

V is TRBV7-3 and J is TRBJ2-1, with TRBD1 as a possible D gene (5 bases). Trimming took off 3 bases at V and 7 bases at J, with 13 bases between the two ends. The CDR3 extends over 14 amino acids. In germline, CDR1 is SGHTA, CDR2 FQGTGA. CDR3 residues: CASSFGGARNEQFF. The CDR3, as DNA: TGTGCCAGCAGCTTTGGTGGGGCCAGGAATGAGCAGTTCTTC.

CDR3 coding DNA: TGCGCCAGCAGGGCAGGGACTAGCGGATCAGATACGCAGTATTTT. Translation: CASRAGTSGSDTQYF. The chain carries TRBV10-2 and TRBJ2-3; TRBD2 matches 11 bases. There are 15 residues in the CDR3. Germline V gene lookup returns CDR1 WSHSY and CDR2 SAAADI. Losses at the gene ends were 6 bases for V and 4 bases for J; bases not matched to a gene: 6.

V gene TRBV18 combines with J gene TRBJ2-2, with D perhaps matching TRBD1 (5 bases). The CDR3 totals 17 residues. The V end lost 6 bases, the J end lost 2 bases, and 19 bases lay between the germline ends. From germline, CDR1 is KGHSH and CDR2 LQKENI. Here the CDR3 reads CASSSRATDFNTGELFF. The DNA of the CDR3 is TGTGCCAGCTCCTCAAGGGCGACAGATTTTAACACCGGGGAGCTGTTTTTT.

This CDR3 reads CASSPEAGRNEKLFF. In DNA form, the CDR3 reads TGTGCCAGCAGCCCAGAGGCCGGGCGTAATGAAAAACTGTTTTTT. The chain joins TRBV11-2 to TRBJ1-4; D is unresolved. The CDR3 consists of 15 residues. CDR1 is SGHAT and CDR2 is FQNNGV in the germline V gene. V shed 5 bases and J shed 4 bases, with 14 bases lying between them.

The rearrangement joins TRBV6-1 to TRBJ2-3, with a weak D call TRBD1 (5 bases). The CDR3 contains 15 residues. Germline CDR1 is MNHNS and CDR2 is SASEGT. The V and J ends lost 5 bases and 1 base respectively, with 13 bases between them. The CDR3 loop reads CASSTDRSRTDTQYF. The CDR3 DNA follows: TGTGCCAGCAGTACCGACAGATCCCGCACAGATACGCAGTATTTT.

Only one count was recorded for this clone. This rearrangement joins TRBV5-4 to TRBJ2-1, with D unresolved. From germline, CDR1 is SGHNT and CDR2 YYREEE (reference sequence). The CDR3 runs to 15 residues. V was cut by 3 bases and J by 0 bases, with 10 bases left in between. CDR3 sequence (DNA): TGTGCCAGCAGCTCCGACGCGAGCTCCTACAATGAGCAGTTCTTC. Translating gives CASSSDASSYNEQFF.

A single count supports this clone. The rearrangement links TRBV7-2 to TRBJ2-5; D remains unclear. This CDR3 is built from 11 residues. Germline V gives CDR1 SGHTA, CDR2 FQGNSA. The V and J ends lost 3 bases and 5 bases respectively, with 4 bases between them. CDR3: CASSFKETQYF. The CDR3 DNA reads TGTGCCAGCAGCTTTAAGGAGACCCAGTACTTC.

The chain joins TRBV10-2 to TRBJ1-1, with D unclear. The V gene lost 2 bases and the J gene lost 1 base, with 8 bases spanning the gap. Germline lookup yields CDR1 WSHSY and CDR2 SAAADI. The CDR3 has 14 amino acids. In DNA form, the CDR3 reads TGCGCCAGCAGTGAGCCGACAAGGAACACTGAAGCTTTCTTT. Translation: CASSEPTRNTEAFF.